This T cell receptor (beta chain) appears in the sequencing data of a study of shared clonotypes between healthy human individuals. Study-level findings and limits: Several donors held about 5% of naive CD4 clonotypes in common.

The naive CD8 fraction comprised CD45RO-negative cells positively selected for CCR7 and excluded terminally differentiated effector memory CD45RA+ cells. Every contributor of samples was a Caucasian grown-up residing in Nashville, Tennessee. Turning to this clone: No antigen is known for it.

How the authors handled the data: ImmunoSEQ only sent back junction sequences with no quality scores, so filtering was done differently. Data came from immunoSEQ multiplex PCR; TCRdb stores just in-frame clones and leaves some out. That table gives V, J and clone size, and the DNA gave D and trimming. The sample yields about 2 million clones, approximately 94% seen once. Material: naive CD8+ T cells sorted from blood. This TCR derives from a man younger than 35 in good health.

The CDR3 region is CASSQKPVDEQYF. The DNA for the CDR3 is TGCGCCAGCAGCCAGAAACCAGTAGACGAGCAGTACTTC. The chain joins TRBV4-1 to TRBJ2-7; D is unclear. This CDR3 has 13 amino acids. V dropped 3 bases and J dropped 5 bases, with 11 bases sitting between them. Germline V gives CDR1 MGHRA, CDR2 YSYEKL.